This T cell receptor (beta chain) emerged from a study of T cells after posttransplantation cyclophosphamide. Profiling relied on immunoSEQ multiplex PCR, and the TCRdb table lists in-frame clones only, not all of them. The sample has about 50,000 clones, roughly 94% seen once. The CDR3 is 13 residues long. Germline lookup yields CDR1 KGHSH and CDR2 LQKENI. V dropped 5 bases and J dropped 3 bases, with 10 bases sitting between them. The sample consisted of PBMCs. The chain combines TRBV18 with TRBJ1-1; a weak D match, TRBD1 (5 bases). This sequence originates from a young woman in good health and a related stem cell transplant donor. CDR3 protein: CASSGGEDTEAFF. DNA of the CDR3: TGTGCCAGCTCAGGAGGGGAGGACACTGAAGCTTTCTTT.